This TCR beta chain emerged from a study of T cells in Graves' hyperthyroidism and ophthalmopathy. Looking at the study overall: Peripheral blood was obtained at initial diagnosis, preceding any treatment. Study-wide results and caveats: The model identified upcoming ophthalmopathy a median 6.5 months ahead of onset.

Amplification yielded TCR beta CDR3 regions, with RNA transcripts as the source. The HTBI set primed first-round TCR CDR3 RT-PCR. TCRdb re-called the multiplex PCR reads with MiXCR, one entry per CDR3 protein. The data hold some 250,000 distinct CDR3 sequences, with 13% to 15% observed a single time. This CDR3 has 15 amino acids. Trimming at V came to 4 bases and at J to 3 bases, leaving 8 bases not matched to a gene. Germline V gives CDR1 SNHLY, CDR2 FYNNEI. This clonotype was seen at least ten times. Antigen specificity is unknown. Sequenced sample: blood. The receptor was isolated from a woman aged 45-65 years with Graves' hyperthyroidism that later progressed to Graves' ophthalmopathy. This rearrangement joins TRBV2 to TRBJ1-2; 7 bases line up with TRBD1. The CDR3 here is CASSVGQGGDYGYTF. The CDR3 coding sequence is TGTGCCAGCAGTGTCGGTCAGGGGGGTGACTATGGCTACACCTTC.